This T cell receptor (beta chain) was recorded in a study of T-cell memory formation after mild COVID-19. TCRdb reprocessed the 5' RACE reads with MiXCR, giving one entry per CDR3 protein. The sample includes a few hundred thousand distinct CDR3 sequences, about 27% of them seen just once. The J segment lost 6 bases and the V segment lost 3 bases, leaving 11 bases of the junction unmatched. This CDR3 is 15 amino acids long. CDR1 is DFQATT and CDR2 is SNEGSKA in the germline V gene (reference sequence). The TCR comes from an adult woman who had mild COVID-19 (a few samples of this study predate the infection). Cell type and time point are not known. The source material was PBMCs or a T cell subset sorted from them (not recorded which). The gene calls are TRBV20-1 and TRBJ2-4; 7 bases map to TRBD2. CDR3 region: CSASPPAREGNIQYF. CDR3 nucleotide sequence: TGCAGTGCTAGCCCACCAGCTAGGGAGGGAAACATTCAGTACTTC.